This section outlines one TCR beta chain sequence together with its context. In replicate PCRs of sorted subsets, roughly 200 ng DNA, approximately 30,000 T cell genomes, was used. Sequenced by immunoSEQ multiplex PCR; TCRdb stores in-frame clones only, minus some. The profile covers approximately 2.5 million clones, with more than 85% appearing a single time and 0.36% taken by the ten largest. Naive CD45RA+ and memory CD45RA-negative subsets were split from CD4+ cells. CDR3 length equals 15 residues. V lost 0 bases to trimming and J lost 3 bases, with 13 bases between them. Germline CDR1 SGHRS, CDR2 YFSETQ. The data were taken from a study of shared clonotypes between healthy human individuals.

Source material: naive CD4+ T cells from PBMCs. Subset meaning: CD45RA+ positively selected. The chain is built from TRBV5-1 and TRBJ2-7, with D possibly called TRBD1 or TRBD2 (6 bases each). The origin of this receptor is a man between 18 and 29 years old in good health. Some clones in this sample may be carry-over from other donors' samples. In nucleotides, the CDR3 is TGCGCCAGCAGCTTGGCCTTGGGGGGCGTCTACGAGCAGTACTTC. Protein product: CASSLALGGVYEQYF.